This paragraph reports one T cell receptor beta chain. This specimen belongs to a study of blood T cell repertoires in COVID-19. Study processing details: Estimation of nucleated cell counts was performed using reference gene primer amplification. Only in-frame clones appear in the TCRdb table, and some are missing; sequencing was by immunoSEQ multiplex PCR. V and J calls and clone size come straight from that table; D and trimming were deduced from the DNA. The sample includes approximately 200,000 clones, around 84% of them seen just once. The CDR3 is made up of 15 amino acids. CDR1 is SGHVS, CDR2 FNYEAQ, per germline. Trimming took 5 bases from V and 3 from J; bases not matched to a gene: 8.

This chain connects TRBV7-6 to TRBJ2-3, with TRBD2 identical over 7 bases. The TCR sequence derives from a man aged 40-49 years with acute or convalescent COVID-19. The specimen was peripheral blood. Here the CDR3 reads CASSRRGDVTDTQYF. As DNA, the CDR3 is TGTGCCAGCAGCCGACGGGGGGATGTTACAGATACGCAGTATTTT.